The 23 T cell receptor beta chains in this list originate from one sample, sequenced in a study of blood T cell repertoires in COVID-19. Produced via immunoSEQ multiplex PCR; TCRdb's table is partial and in-frame only. The data show hundreds of thousands of clones, roughly 88% seen once. Sequenced sample: peripheral blood. These receptors were obtained from a woman between 40 and 50 years old who had recovered from COVID-19.

This clone was observed a few times. The chain carries TRBV6-2 or TRBV6-3 and TRBJ2-7; a weak D match, TRBD1 (6 bases). V was shortened by 2 bases and J by 3 bases, with 17 bases between the two germline ends. The CDR3 extends over 16 amino acids. Per the germline V gene, CDR1 is MNHEY and CDR2 is SVGEGT. The CDR3 loop reads CASSYPVGQRFYEQYF. In DNA form, the CDR3 reads TGTGCCAGCAGTTACCCAGTCGGACAGAGATTCTACGAGCAGTACTTC.

This chain uses TRBV6-1 with TRBJ2-7; 7 positions agree with TRBD1. Germline V gene sequence: CDR1 MNHNS, CDR2 SASEGT. V lost 1 base, J lost 7 bases, and 7 bases stayed unmatched. The CDR3 loop spans 14 amino acids. The DNA for the CDR3 is TGTGCCAGCAGTGAAGGGACAGGTCAGGAGGAGCAGTACTTC. Translated: CASSEGTGQEEQYF.

This chain joins TRBV2 and TRBJ1-5, with D possibly TRBD1 on 6 matching bases. V dropped 2 bases and J dropped 6 bases, with 17 bases sitting between them. This CDR3 contains 16 residues. Germline loops: CDR1 SNHLY, CDR2 FYNNEI. In DNA form, the CDR3 reads TGTGCCAGCAGTGAAACACCCGGGGCAGGGGTTCAGCCCCAGCATTTT. Residues: CASSETPGAGVQPQHF. The variable domain in full, completed from reference TRBV2 and TRBJ1-5, reads EPEVTQTPSHQVTQMGQEVILRCVPISNHLYFYWYRQILGQKVEFLVSFYNNEISEKSEIFDDQFSVERPDGSNFTLKIRSTKLEDSAMYFCASSETPGAGVQPQHFGDGTRLSIL.

In its sample, this clone was seen once. This rearrangement joins TRBV19 to TRBJ2-2, with TRBD1 matching 10 bases. The CDR3 covers 16 residues. The V segment lost 3 bases and the J segment 3 bases; nucleotides outside the gene matches: 4. The germline CDR1 and CDR2 sequences are LNHDA and SQIVND (reference sequence). The CDR3 bases are TGTGCCAGTAGTATGACAGGGGGCGCGGACACCGGGGAGCTGTTTTTT. Its translation is CASSMTGGADTGELFF.

The V gene is TRBV7-3, the J gene TRBJ2-3; TRBD2 matches 13 bases. CDR1 and CDR2 (germline): SGHTA, FQGTGA. CDR3 length: 15 amino acids. V lost 4 bases to trimming and J lost 5 bases; unmatched junction nucleotides: 3. The DNA of the CDR3 is TGTGCCAGCAGCTCTCGGACTAGCGGGGGAGATACGCAGTATTTT. It translates to CASSSRTSGGDTQYF.

The chain joins TRBV19 to TRBJ2-5; 9 nucleotides agree with TRBD2. V lost 3 bases and J lost 4; bases outside the gene matches: 6. CDR1 and CDR2 (germline): LNHDA, SQIVND (reference sequence). This CDR3 contains 15 residues. The CDR3 sequence: CASSIGSGSRETQYF. CDR3 nucleotides: TGTGCCAGTAGTATTGGTAGCGGGAGCCGAGAGACCCAGTACTTC.

The chain carries TRBV30 and TRBJ1-3, with 12 bases identical to TRBD1. Germline CDR1 is GTSNPN and CDR2 is SVGIG (reference sequence). This CDR3 region has 17 residues. With V trimmed by 0 bases and J by 7 bases, 10 bases remained unmatched. The CDR3 nucleotides read TGTGCCTGGAGTGTACGGGGACAGGGGGCTTTCCGGAACACCATATATTTT. It yields the protein CAWSVRGQGAFRNTIYF.

The chain has TRBV2 and TRBJ1-6; TRBD1 matches 10 bases. Germline assignment: CDR1 SNHLY and CDR2 FYNNEI. This CDR3 region has 14 residues. The ends lost 4 bases at V and 14 bases at J; junction bases unmatched: 8. The CDR3 nucleotides are TGTGCCAGCAGTGTGACAGGGGGCGGAAACACCCTCCACTTT. Encoded protein: CASSVTGGGNTLHF.

The J gene is TRBJ2-3, the V gene TRBV11-2; the D is unclear. CDR3 length equals 15 residues. Trimming cost V 1 base and J 10 bases, with 18 bases left between them. Germline loops: CDR1 SGHAT, CDR2 FQNNGV. CDR3 coding DNA: TGTGCCAGCAGCTTAGCGGCAAGTCACTATACCCCGCAGTATTTT. As protein: CASSLAASHYTPQYF. The full variable domain, in which reference TRBV11-2 and TRBJ2-3 provide the parts outside the CDR3, is EAGVAQSPRYKIIEKRQSVAFWCNPISGHATLYWYQQILGQGPKLLIQFQNNGVVDDSQLPKDRFSAERLKGVDSTLKIQPAKLEDSAVYLCASSLAASHYTPQYFGPGTRLTVL.

The rearrangement uses TRBV11-1 and TRBJ2-3; no clear D. V was trimmed by 5 bases and J by 0 bases, leaving 15 bases between them. Looked up from germline, CDR1 is SGHAT and CDR2 is FQDESV (reference sequence). The CDR3 length is 16 residues. CDR3 coding DNA: TGTGCCAGCAGCCCTCTCCGGAGTCCTAGCACAGATACGCAGTATTTT. It encodes CASSPLRSPSTDTQYF.

The CDR3 sequence: CASSLWRGGHGVAFF. CDR3 nucleotides: TGTGCCAGCAGTTTATGGAGGGGGGGACACGGCGTAGCTTTCTTT. The chain is built from TRBV27 and TRBJ1-1; D possibly corresponds to TRBD1 (6 bases). CDR1 is MNHEY and CDR2 is SMNVEV in the germline V gene (reference sequence). With 1 base removed from V and 10 bases from J, the gap between germline ends came to 19 bases. The CDR3 length is 15 residues.

V and J are TRBV10-2 and TRBJ2-5, with TRBD2 matching 10 bases. The CDR3 extends over 15 amino acids. CDR1 WSHSY and CDR2 SAAADI come from the germline V gene. V shed 3 bases, J shed 0 bases, and the junction held 1 base outside the gene matches. The CDR3 sequence: CASSDLAGDQETQYF. The CDR3 DNA reads as TGCGCCAGCAGTGATCTAGCGGGGGACCAAGAGACCCAGTACTTC.

The chain recombines TRBV4-1 with TRBJ2-2, with 11 bases that match TRBD2. This CDR3 region has 17 residues. V lost 1 base, J lost 5 bases, and 6 bases stayed unmatched. CDR1 and CDR2 from the germline V gene are MGHRA and YSYEKL. CDR3 residues: CASSQAKLAGVTGELFF. The CDR3 DNA reads TGCGCCAGCAGCCAAGCAAAACTAGCGGGGGTTACCGGGGAGCTGTTTTTT.

V gene TRBV11-2 combines with J gene TRBJ2-7; 7 bases agree with TRBD1. Germline-derived CDR1 and CDR2 are SGHAT and FQNNGV. This CDR3 region has 12 residues. V was clipped by 7 bases and J by 1 base; unmatched bases: 1. CDR3 protein: CASTDRSYEQYF. As DNA, the CDR3 is TGTGCCAGCACGGACAGGTCCTACGAGCAGTACTTC.

The V gene is TRBV6-1, the J gene TRBJ2-1; the match to TRBD1 covers 9 bases. This CDR3 has 15 residues. The V gene end was trimmed by 3 bases and the J gene end by 7 bases; junction bases not matched to a gene: 7. Germline CDR1 reads MNHNS; CDR2 reads SASEGT. As DNA, the CDR3 is TGTGCCAGCAGTGACGGACAGGGGCGGATAAATGAGCAGTTCTTC. It codes for CASSDGQGRINEQFF.

The CDR3 spells CATSRADSFYGYTF. The CDR3 DNA follows: TGTGCCACCAGCAGAGCTGACAGTTTCTATGGCTACACCTTC. The chain is built from TRBV15 and TRBJ1-2; the D gene is possibly TRBD1 (5 bases). The CDR3 is 14 residues long. Germline CDR1 is LNHNV and CDR2 is YYDKDF (reference sequence). Trimming left V 1 base short and J 4 bases short, with 10 bases between.

V and J are TRBV4-3 and TRBJ2-3; 11 positions match TRBD2. The CDR3 contains 18 residues. The V and J ends lost 0 bases and 4 bases, in that order; junction bases with no gene match: 9. Per germline, CDR1 LGHNA and CDR2 YSLEER. The CDR3 DNA reads TGCGCCAGCAGCCAAGAGGGCACTAGCGGGAGTATGGCAGATACGCAGTATTTT. Translation: CASSQEGTSGSMADTQYF.

This sequence joins TRBV7-6 and TRBJ2-1; weak D call: TRBD1 (7 bases). The CDR3 totals 13 residues. Trimming left V 1 base short and J 9 bases short, with 10 bases between. Germline CDR1 reads SGHVS; CDR2 reads FNYEAQ. The CDR3 region is CASSLGQGGEQFF. Here the CDR3 DNA reads TGTGCCAGCAGCTTAGGGCAGGGGGGTGAGCAGTTCTTC.

The V and J genes are TRBV24-1 and TRBJ1-2; D uncertain. Germline V lookup: CDR1 KGHDR, CDR2 SFDVKD. The CDR3 is 14 residues long. V was trimmed by 3 bases and J by 2 bases, leaving 9 bases between them. In DNA, the CDR3 is TGTGCCACCAGTGATGAGAGAGTCAACTATGGCTACACCTTC. This gives the protein CATSDERVNYGYTF.

The chain links TRBV28 to TRBJ1-2; no clear D gene. Germline V CDR1 and CDR2: MDHEN, SYDVKM. With 6 bases removed from V and 7 bases from J, the gap between germline ends came to 21 bases. The CDR3 runs to 15 residues. CDR3 protein: CASRSPLDGRGGYTF. The CDR3 DNA follows: TGTGCCAGCAGATCCCCTCTCGACGGACGGGGTGGCTACACCTTC.

The chain has TRBV21-1 and TRBJ2-3; the table's D call TRBD1 went unverified against the DNA. TRBV21-1 is an annotated pseudogene. CDR3 length equals 11 residues. The CDR3 here is CAGTREDTQYF. The CDR3 coding sequence is TGTGCCGGGACACGGGAAGATACGCAGTATTTT.

The V and J genes are TRBV4-1 and TRBJ1-2; TRBD1 might be the D (6 bases). Germline loops: CDR1 MGHRA, CDR2 YSYEKL. Trimming removed 0 bases from V and 5 bases from J, with 19 bases in between. This CDR3 is 17 amino acids long. This chain's CDR3 is CASSQDPRDILGYGYTF. In DNA, the CDR3 is TGCGCCAGCAGCCAAGATCCCAGGGACATCCTGGGGTATGGCTACACCTTC.

J is TRBJ2-3 and V is TRBV15; D perhaps matches TRBD1 (6 bases). The CDR3 is 15 amino acids. CDR1 and CDR2 (germline): LNHNV, YYDKDF (reference sequence). V dropped 3 bases and J dropped 2 bases, with 12 bases sitting between them. This CDR3 reads CATSSTGLDTDTQYF. CDR3 DNA sequence: TGTGCCACCAGCAGCACAGGGTTGGACACAGATACGCAGTATTTT.